This entry features one TCR beta chain sequence. The data originate from a study of T cell changes during pregnancy in multiple sclerosis. The germline V and J ends were trimmed by 4 bases and 0 bases, with 10 bases remaining between them. The CDR3 loop spans 15 amino acids. Per germline, CDR1 SEHNR and CDR2 FQNEAQ (reference sequence). Generated by immunoSEQ multiplex PCR, the TCRdb table keeps only in-frame clones and is missing some. This sample yields tens of thousands of clones, of which almost 95% are seen a single time; roughly 3% belongs to the top ten. The material sequenced was peripheral blood, taken in the third trimester of pregnancy. The sequence was collected from a female donor in good health, enrolled as a control in a pregnancy study. This chain links TRBV7-9 with TRBJ1-3, with no clear D. This CDR3 is CASSSDKDSGNTIYF. CDR3 nucleotide sequence: TGTGCCAGCAGCTCAGACAAAGACTCTGGAAACACCATATATTTT.